This entry lists 10 T cell receptor beta chains sequenced from one sample in a study of blood T cells in healthy people across ages. It was with a sample-barcoded 5' primer and a J-beta primer mix that a second PCR of roughly 7 to 11 cycles was run. MiXCR, run by TCRdb on the 5' RACE reads, gives a single entry per CDR3 protein. The data hold approximately 1,000,000 distinct CDR3 sequences, with 35% to 40% observed a single time. The sample was blood. The receptor set was obtained from a man between 18 and 35 years old in good health.

This clonotype was recorded once. A much larger clonotype is one base distant, so this may be a read error. The chain uses TRBV20-1 and TRBJ2-1; no definite D call. The CDR3 runs 14 residues. Germline-derived CDR1 and CDR2 are DFQATT and SNEGSKA (reference sequence). The CDR3 region is CSANAVDSCNEQFF. Written as DNA, the CDR3 is TGCAGTGCTAACGCGGTTGACTCCTGCAATGAGCAGTTCTTC.

About this clonotype itself: A much larger clone lies a single base off, so this may be a read error. This rearrangement joins TRBV12-3 or TRBV12-4 to TRBJ2-3; weak D call: TRBD1 (5 bases). The CDR3 sequence is 15 residues long. V was shortened by 6 bases and J by 3 bases, with 16 bases between the two germline ends. CDR3 coding DNA: TGTGCCAGCAGGGAAACAGGAATTAAAACAGATACGCAGTATTTT. Translated: CASRETGIKTDTQYF.

This clonotype was counted a few times. V gene TRBV11-2 combines with J gene TRBJ1-2, with unresolved D. The CDR3 consists of 14 residues. The germline CDR1 and CDR2 sequences are SGHAT and FQNNGV. Trimming took 4 bases from V and 4 from J, leaving 13 bases between them. CDR3 in amino acids: CASSSTWASYGYTF. In nucleotides, the CDR3 is TGTGCCAGCAGCTCGACATGGGCTAGCTATGGCTACACCTTC.

There are a few counts of this clonotype. The V call is TRBV4-1, the J call TRBJ1-4, with 7 bases lining up with TRBD1. This CDR3 is 14 amino acids long. Germline CDR1 reads MGHRA; CDR2 reads YSYEKL. J was trimmed by 5 bases and V by 2 bases; bases with no gene match: 2. The chain's CDR3 is CASSQTGVNEKLFF. DNA of the CDR3: TGCGCCAGCAGCCAAACAGGGGTGAATGAAAAACTGTTTTTT.

This clonotype was seen more than once but under ten times. The V and J genes are TRBV6-5 and TRBJ1-2; no firm D call. This CDR3 has 14 amino acids. CDR1 and CDR2 (germline): MNHEY, SVGAGI. V was trimmed by 6 bases and J by 4 bases, leaving 15 bases between them. CDR3 amino acids: CASRKNGRIYGYTF. CDR3 sequence (DNA): TGTGCCAGCAGGAAAAACGGACGGATCTATGGCTACACCTTC.

The J gene is TRBJ2-7, the V gene TRBV6-6, with D perhaps assigned TRBD1 or TRBD2 (5 bases each). The CDR3 contains 14 residues. The germline CDR1 and CDR2 sequences are MNHNY and SVGAGI (reference sequence). The V and J ends lost 5 bases and 2 bases respectively, with 13 bases between them. The CDR3 region has the DNA TGTGCCAGCAGTGATGGGACGCCTCCCTACGAGCAGTACTTC. This codes for CASSDGTPPYEQYF.

In this sample, this clonotype turned up a few times. The chain has TRBV4-3 and TRBJ2-1; D is uncertain. This CDR3 comprises 14 residues. The V end lost 4 bases, the J end lost 6 bases, and 13 bases lay between the germline ends. Germline V lookup: CDR1 LGHNA, CDR2 YSLEER. The CDR3 here is CASSPDDPSNEQFF. Written as DNA, the CDR3 is TGCGCCAGCAGCCCGGACGACCCCTCCAATGAGCAGTTCTTC.

The V gene is TRBV20-1, the J gene TRBJ2-3; TRBD2 matches at 8 bases. V shed 6 bases and J 4 bases; nucleotides not matched to a gene: 12. This CDR3 is built from 15 residues. Germline assignment: CDR1 DFQATT and CDR2 SNEGSKA (reference sequence). CDR3 DNA sequence: TGCAGTGCCACGGAACGTCGCGGGGGGCCAGATACGCAGTATTTT. It codes for CSATERRGGPDTQYF.

The DNA for the CDR3 is TGTGCCATCAGAGGGGCCGATTTGAACACTGAAGCTTTCTTT. Amino acids: CAIRGADLNTEAFF. This chain links TRBV10-3 with TRBJ1-1, with D perhaps TRBD1 (5 bases). The CDR3 covers 14 residues. The germline CDR1 and CDR2 sequences are ENHRY and SYGVKD. With 6 bases removed from V and 0 bases from J, the gap between germline ends came to 11 bases.

The chain couples TRBV28 to TRBJ2-7; D unresolved. CDR1 is MDHEN and CDR2 is SYDVKM in the germline V gene. The ends were cut back, 7 bases at V and 7 bases at J, with 14 bases in the middle. This CDR3 has 12 residues. The CDR3 sequence is CASTQGVDEQYF. The CDR3 DNA is TGTGCCAGCACCCAAGGCGTGGATGAGCAGTACTTC. The full variable domain, its missing parts supplied by reference TRBV28 and TRBJ2-7, is DVKVTQSSRYLVKRTGEKVFLECVQDMDHENMFWYRQDPGLGLRLIYFSYDVKMKEKGDIPEGYSVSREKKERFSLILESASTNQTSMYLCASTQGVDEQYFGPGTRLTVT.